This is a list of T cell receptor beta chains from one sample in a study of cytomegalovirus exposure and HLA in healthy donors. TCRdb keeps only in-frame clones here, not all; method: immunoSEQ multiplex PCR. The sample has roughly 150,000 clones, around 79% seen once. Sequenced sample: PBMCs. The receptors stem from a man younger than 45 in good health and CMV-seropositive. Both conserved end residues are part of each CDR3. Fields, in order: V gene, CDR3 protein.

TRBV13,CASSSLADTQYF
TRBV19,CASRGTGVNYGYTF
TRBV20-1,CSGGRGTEAFF
TRBV19,CASSILAGLETQYF
TRBV4-1,CASSQFPGGLQETQYF
TRBV7-9,CASGRDRGPNEQYF
TRBV28,CATGNTEAFF
TRBV5-1,CASSPRTVGGETQYF
TRBV7-8,CASSYDRSSYNEQFF
TRBV5-1,CASSFLSAATNTGELFF
TRBV6-1,CASSEEFSLGVRGQPQHF
TRBV21-1,CASSKVAGVGEQYF
TRBV30,CAWSTGLARQETQYF
TRBV30,CAYRDRGRETQYF
TRBV10-3,CAINPAASGTLGDTQYF
TRBV5-1,CASSLASGSYEQYF
TRBV11-3,CASSSDRSTGELFF
TRBV21-1,CASSKKDRRERETQYF
TRBV9,CASRAGTGKGTGELFF
TRBV5-6,CASSLLGTGGREQYF
TRBV5-6,CASRAGQMNTEAFF
TRBV27,CASSLLAGGSYEQYF
TRBV27,CASSPLSGQFFSYEQYF
TRBV6-5,CASSYLTGGRREQFF
TRBV7-2,CASSLRTDTQYF
TRBV21-1,CASSKTHPSYEQYF
TRBV5-1,CASSRTGGLGEKLFF
TRBV9,CASSVGLAGPPSYNEQFF
TRBV29-1,CSAKTGLITDTQYF
TRBV5-6,CASTVASGRAYEQYF
TRBV5-1,CASSGGGTSYGYTF
TRBV9,CASSTGQGAIGYTF
TRBV5-5,CASSPTGTYNSPLHF
TRBV27,CASSIRGQVSYEQYF
TRBV6-1,CASSPAGWGRETQYF
TRBV5-4,CASSVTQGIREQFF
TRBV7-2,CASSLGAAGGGLTF
TRBV5-1,CASSLVSGRRETQYF
TRBV27,CASSRVQGNEQFF